A single sample gave rise to the 20 T cell receptor beta chains below, sequenced in a study of regulatory T cells in long-lasting Graves disease. Researchers made TCR beta libraries by using iRepertoire HTBI primers and running Arm-PCR on CDR3 regions. TCRdb ran MiXCR on the multiplex PCR reads and lists one entry per CDR3 protein. The sample includes 420,000 or so distinct CDR3 sequences, less than 25% of them seen just once. Described time point: persistent/refractory GD, antithyroid drugs over 5 years with positive TRAb. Extracted PBMC RNA gave rise to the TCR library. Sequenced here: peripheral blood mononuclear cells (PBMCs), sampled when the disease was refractory, from a patient treated with antithyroid drugs. Every receptor here comes from a female donor with Graves disease.

This clonotype was seen at least ten times. This chain uses TRBV6-5 with TRBJ2-7; 8 nucleotides align to TRBD2. CDR3 length equals 14 residues. Trimming cost V 4 bases and J 3 bases; bases outside gene matches: 5. Germline CDR1 is MNHEY and CDR2 is SVGAGI. CDR3 sequence: CASSFLAGYYEQYF. The DNA for the CDR3 is TGTGCCAGCAGTTTTTTAGCGGGGTACTACGAGCAGTACTTC.

J is TRBJ2-7 and V is TRBV6-2 or TRBV6-3; a weak D match, TRBD2 (6 bases). From germline, CDR1 is MNHEY and CDR2 SVGEGT. V lost 5 bases, J lost 0 bases, and 20 bases lay in between. The CDR3 covers 17 residues. CDR3: CASSPFGRTGISYEQYF. The CDR3 DNA sequence: TGTGCCAGCAGTCCCTTCGGGAGAACGGGGATCTCCTACGAGCAGTACTTC.

This clonotype was picked up a small number of times. The chain recombines TRBV4-1 with TRBJ1-1, with TRBD1 identical over 8 bases. The trim removed 5 bases at V and 7 bases at J, leaving 3 bases unmatched. Germline CDR1 reads MGHRA; CDR2 reads YSYEKL. This CDR3 is built from 12 residues. This CDR3 is CASSETGVEAFF. The CDR3 region has the DNA TGCGCCAGCAGCGAGACAGGGGTTGAAGCTTTCTTT.

Many counts were recorded for this clonotype. The CDR3: CASSSRTVGAQYF. In DNA form, the CDR3 reads TGTGCCAGCAGCTCACGGACTGTTGGGGCCCAGTACTTC. The rearrangement joins TRBV11-2 to TRBJ2-5, with a possible D match to TRBD2 (5 bases). The CDR3 totals 13 residues. CDR1 and CDR2 from the germline V gene are SGHAT and FQNNGV. The V end lost 4 bases, the J end lost 9 bases, and 15 bases lay between the germline ends.

The V call is TRBV7-2, the J call TRBJ1-1; D may be TRBD1 (5 bases). This CDR3 region has 16 residues. Germline assignment: CDR1 SGHTA and CDR2 FQGNSA. With 3 bases removed from V and 6 bases from J, the gap between germline ends came to 20 bases. CDR3 bases: TGTGCCAGCAGCTTGGGGCAGTCGCAATTAGTCGCTGAAGCTTTCTTT. Protein product: CASSLGQSQLVAEAFF. The complete variable domain, with remaining parts taken from reference TRBV7-2 and TRBJ1-1, reads GAGVSQSPSNKVTEKGKDVELRCDPISGHTALYWYRQSLGQGLEFLIYFQGNSAPDKSGLPSDRFSAERTGGSVSTLTIQRTQQEDSAVYLCASSLGQSQLVAEAFFGQGTRLTVV.

This clonotype has a handful of counts. The chain recombines TRBV7-2 with TRBJ1-1; 7 bases are a match to TRBD1. Germline loops: CDR1 SGHTA, CDR2 FQGNSA. V lost 4 bases, J lost 7 bases, and 12 bases stayed unmatched. The CDR3 is 15 residues long. CDR3 residues: CASSSRGGQSFEAFF. CDR3 nucleotides: TGTGCCAGCAGCTCAAGGGGGGGACAGAGCTTTGAAGCTTTCTTT.

The chain uses TRBV30 and TRBJ1-1, with a tentative D call TRBD1 (5 bases). Germline values: CDR1 GTSNPN, CDR2 SVGIG (reference sequence). The V gene lost 8 bases and the J gene lost 0 bases, with 13 bases spanning the gap. The CDR3 covers 13 residues. The CDR3 is CALRQSLNTEAFF. CDR3 DNA sequence: TGTGCCCTGAGACAGAGCCTGAACACTGAAGCTTTCTTT.

At least ten counts were recorded for this clonotype. This chain joins TRBV6-1 and TRBJ1-2, with 9 nucleotides matching TRBD1. V lost 6 bases and J lost 1; bases outside the gene matches: 15. Per the germline V gene, CDR1 is MNHNS and CDR2 is SASEGT. The length of the CDR3 is 18 residues. CDR3 nucleotides: TGTGCCAGCAGCGGCCTGGTGACAGGGGGGACTTTTAACTATGGCTACACCTTC. Translation: CASSGLVTGGTFNYGYTF.

This clonotype was seen once. This may stem from a read error, because a much larger clone lies one nucleotide away. The genes are TRBV28 and TRBJ1-1; D is uncertain. Trimming pared 3 bases from V and 11 bases from J, leaving 13 bases between. From germline, CDR1 is MDHEN and CDR2 SYDVKM. The CDR3 spans 12 residues. CDR3 region: CASSFLLREAFF. In DNA, the CDR3 is TGTGCCAGCAGTTTCTTATTAAGGGAGGCTTTCTTT.

This chain uses TRBV30 with TRBJ1-3; possible D gene TRBD1, 5 bases. Germline V lookup: CDR1 GTSNPN, CDR2 SVGIG (reference sequence). CDR3 size: 15 residues. Trimming left V 2 bases short and J 0 bases short, with 11 bases between. The CDR3 region is CAWSPPGVSGNTIYF. DNA of the CDR3: TGTGCCTGGAGTCCACCGGGGGTCTCTGGAAACACCATATATTTT.

A word on this clonotype: A single base separates this from a much larger clone, so it may be a read error. This chain joins TRBV28 and TRBJ1-5, with D possibly TRBD1 on 5 matching bases. The CDR3 runs to 13 residues. V shed 4 bases and J shed 5 bases, with 9 bases lying between them. Germline V CDR1 and CDR2: MDHEN, SYDVKM. The CDR3 sequence: CASSWGRDQPQHF. As DNA, the CDR3 is TGTGCCAGCAGTTGGGGCAGAGATCAGCCCCAGCATTTT.

J is TRBJ2-7 and V is TRBV5-6; D is ambiguous. The CDR3 loop spans 14 amino acids. CDR1 and CDR2 from the germline V gene are SGHDT and YYEEEE. V was clipped by 2 bases and J by 3 bases, with 12 bases between them. The CDR3, as DNA: TGTGCCAGCAGCTTTCGACCCACAGTCTACGAGCAGTACTTC. Its protein is CASSFRPTVYEQYF.

In this sample, this clonotype turned up a few times. This chain joins TRBV7-9 and TRBJ2-7; D is possibly TRBD2 (5 bases). The CDR3 has 12 residues. In germline, CDR1 is SEHNR, CDR2 FQNEAQ (reference sequence). Trimming pared 1 base from V and 9 bases from J, leaving 10 bases between. The CDR3 reads CASSLGTGWQYF. The CDR3 DNA reads TGTGCCAGCAGCTTAGGCACGGGATGGCAGTACTTC.

There are many counts of this clonotype. The chain is built from TRBV15 and TRBJ2-7; 10 bases are a match to TRBD1. The trim removed 0 bases at V and 2 bases at J, leaving 1 base unmatched. This CDR3 comprises 15 residues. In germline, CDR1 is LNHNV, CDR2 YYDKDF (reference sequence). The CDR3 spells CATSRDGTGAYEQYF. In nucleotides, the CDR3 is TGTGCCACCAGCAGAGACGGGACAGGGGCCTACGAGCAGTACTTC. Based on the CDR3 plus reference TRBV15 and TRBJ2-7, the full variable domain is DAMVIQNPRYQVTQFGKPVTLSCSQTLNHNVMYWYQQKSSQAPKLLFHYYDKDFNNEADTPDNFQSRRPNTSFCFLDIRSPGLGDTAMYLCATSRDGTGAYEQYFGPGTRLTVT.

Ten or more counts support this clonotype. The chain carries TRBV28 and TRBJ1-6; weak D call: TRBD1 (6 bases). Germline loops: CDR1 MDHEN, CDR2 SYDVKM. With 8 bases removed from V and 3 bases from J, the gap between germline ends came to 11 bases. This CDR3 has 14 residues. CDR3 loop: CASRGGLYNSPLHF. The CDR3 nucleotides read TGTGCCAGCCGAGGGGGACTCTATAATTCACCCCTCCACTTT.

This clonotype was seen a handful of times. This chain connects TRBV10-3 to TRBJ1-1; a weak D match, TRBD1 (6 bases). V lost 11 bases and J lost 1, with 14 bases in between. This CDR3 has 13 residues. Germline V gene data show CDR1 as ENHRY and CDR2 as SYGVKD. The CDR3 coding sequence is TGTGCCGTTTTATCGGGGGCGAACACTGAAGCTTTCTTT. Amino acids: CAVLSGANTEAFF.

This clonotype was counted between two and nine times. This sequence joins TRBV7-6 and TRBJ2-5; 8 bases are a match to TRBD2. V lost 1 base, J lost 8 bases, and 9 bases stayed unmatched. Looked up from germline, CDR1 is SGHVS and CDR2 is FNYEAQ. The CDR3 has 15 amino acids. The CDR3 here is CASSLEWGLDGTQYF. The DNA of the CDR3 is TGTGCCAGCAGCTTAGAATGGGGACTAGATGGAACCCAGTACTTC.

In this sample, this clonotype turned up many times. The chain uses TRBV12-3 or TRBV12-4 and TRBJ2-6; 7 bases match TRBD2. The V segment lost 6 bases and the J segment 3 bases; nucleotides outside the gene matches: 2. The CDR3 extends over 14 amino acids. CDR3 region: CASRGGGGANVLTF. CDR3 nucleotides: TGTGCCAGCAGAGGCGGGGGTGGGGCCAACGTCCTGACTTTC.

This clonotype came up many times. The chain joins TRBV2 to TRBJ1-3; D ambiguous. The CDR3 has 13 amino acids. Germline V gene data show CDR1 as SNHLY and CDR2 as FYNNEI. Between the trimmed V and J ends, which lost 10 bases and 4 bases, there was a span of 14 bases. Here the CDR3 DNA reads TGTGCCACACTGAGAGAAATAGGAAACACCATATATTTT. Its protein product is CATLREIGNTIYF.

In regard to this clonotype: Germline and junction disagree at one end, which may indicate a read error. The chain carries TRBV5-6 and TRBJ2-4; D uncertain. CDR1 is SGHDT, CDR2 YYEEEE, per germline. The CDR3 has 13 residues. CDR3 sequence: CASSLGAINIQYF. DNA of the CDR3: TGTGCCAGCAGCTTAGGTGCCATAAACATTCAGTACTTC.